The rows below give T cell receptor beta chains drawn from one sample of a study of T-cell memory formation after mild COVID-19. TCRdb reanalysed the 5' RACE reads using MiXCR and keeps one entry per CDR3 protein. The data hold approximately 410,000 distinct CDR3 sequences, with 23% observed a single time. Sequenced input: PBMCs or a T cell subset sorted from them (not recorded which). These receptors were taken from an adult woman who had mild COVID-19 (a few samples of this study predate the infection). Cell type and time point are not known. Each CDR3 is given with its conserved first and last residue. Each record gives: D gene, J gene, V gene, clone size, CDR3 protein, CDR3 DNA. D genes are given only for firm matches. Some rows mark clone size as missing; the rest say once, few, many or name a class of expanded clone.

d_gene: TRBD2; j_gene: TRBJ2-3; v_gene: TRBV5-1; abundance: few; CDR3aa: CASSLNPAGEIDTQYF; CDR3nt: TGCGCCAGCAGCTTGAACCCAGCGGGAGAGATAGATACGCAGTATTTT
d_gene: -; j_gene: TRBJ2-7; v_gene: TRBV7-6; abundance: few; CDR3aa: CASSLVPPLGTYEQYF; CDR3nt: TGTGCCAGCAGCTTAGTTCCCCCGTTGGGCACCTACGAGCAGTACTTC
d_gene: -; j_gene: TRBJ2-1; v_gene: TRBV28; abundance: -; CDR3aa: CASSFQAGRFF; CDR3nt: TGTGCCAGCAGCTTCCAGGCTGGGCGGTTCTTC
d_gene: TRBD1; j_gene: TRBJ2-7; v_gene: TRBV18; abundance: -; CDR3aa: CASSPNRDRGSGEQYF; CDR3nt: TGTGCCAGCTCACCAAATAGGGACAGGGGTTCGGGCGAGCAGTACTTC
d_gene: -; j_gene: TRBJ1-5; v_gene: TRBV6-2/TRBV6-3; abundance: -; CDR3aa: CASSRVRGRRGQPQHF; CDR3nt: TGTGCCAGCTCTCGAGTCCGGGGGAGAAGGGGACAGCCCCAGCATTTT
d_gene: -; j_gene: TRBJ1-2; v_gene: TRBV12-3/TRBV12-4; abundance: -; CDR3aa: CASSFGTDNYGYTF; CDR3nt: TGTGCCAGCAGTTTTGGGACCGACAACTATGGCTACACCTTC
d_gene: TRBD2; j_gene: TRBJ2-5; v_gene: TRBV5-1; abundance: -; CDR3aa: CASSLAHASGTQETQYF; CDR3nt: TGCGCCAGCAGCTTGGCGCATGCTAGCGGAACCCAAGAGACCCAGTACTTC
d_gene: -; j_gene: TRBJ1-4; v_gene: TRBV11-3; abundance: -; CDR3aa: CASSLGQLTNEKLFF; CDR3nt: TGTGCCAGCAGCTTAGGTCAGCTAACTAATGAAAAACTGTTTTTT
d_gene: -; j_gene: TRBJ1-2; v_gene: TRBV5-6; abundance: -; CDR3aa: CASSDRDSAHYGYTF; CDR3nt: TGTGCCAGCAGCGACAGAGACAGCGCACACTATGGCTACACCTTC
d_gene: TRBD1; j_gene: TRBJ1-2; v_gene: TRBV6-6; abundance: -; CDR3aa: CASSYPDRDHGYTF; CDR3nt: TGTGCCAGCAGTTACCCAGACAGGGATCATGGCTACACCTTC
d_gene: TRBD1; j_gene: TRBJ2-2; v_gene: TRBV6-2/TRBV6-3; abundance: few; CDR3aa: CASSPRTGRNAGELFF; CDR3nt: TGTGCCAGCAGCCCACGGACAGGGAGAAACGCCGGGGAGCTGTTTTTT
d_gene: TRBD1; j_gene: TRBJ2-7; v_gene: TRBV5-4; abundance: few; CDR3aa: CASSADRGSYEQYF; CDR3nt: TGTGCCAGCAGCGCGGACAGGGGTTCCTACGAGCAGTACTTC
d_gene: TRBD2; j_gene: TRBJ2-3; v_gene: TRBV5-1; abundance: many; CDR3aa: CASFSGSFTDTQYF; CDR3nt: TGCGCCAGCTTTAGCGGGAGTTTCACAGATACGCAGTATTTT
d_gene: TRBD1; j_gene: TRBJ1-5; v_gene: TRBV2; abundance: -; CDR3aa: CASSVYRGNQPQHF; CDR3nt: TGTGCCAGCAGTGTCTACAGGGGAAATCAGCCCCAGCATTTT
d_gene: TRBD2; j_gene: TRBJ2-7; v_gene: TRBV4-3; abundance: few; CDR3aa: CASRHGTSGTSEQYF; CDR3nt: TGCGCCAGCAGACACGGGACTAGCGGGACCTCCGAGCAGTACTTC
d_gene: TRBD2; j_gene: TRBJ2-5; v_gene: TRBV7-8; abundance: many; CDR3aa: CASSSTAWREGRETQYF; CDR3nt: TGTGCCAGCAGCTCGACAGCCTGGCGGGAGGGCCGTGAGACCCAGTACTTC
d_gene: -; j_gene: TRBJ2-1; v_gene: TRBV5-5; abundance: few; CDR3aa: CASSLDTRPQFF; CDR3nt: TGTGCCAGCAGCCTGGACACCCGTCCACAGTTCTTC
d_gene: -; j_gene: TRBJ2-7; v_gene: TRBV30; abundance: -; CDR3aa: CAWSVGAYEQYF; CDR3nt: TGTGCCTGGAGTGTCGGAGCTTACGAGCAGTACTTC
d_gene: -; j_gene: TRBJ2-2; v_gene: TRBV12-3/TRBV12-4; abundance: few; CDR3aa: CASRPSRQGIFPNTGELFF; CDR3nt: TGTGCCAGCAGACCTAGCAGGCAGGGGATATTTCCGAACACCGGGGAGCTGTTTTTT
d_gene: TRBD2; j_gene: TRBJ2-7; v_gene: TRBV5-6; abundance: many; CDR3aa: CASSSERGTYEQYF; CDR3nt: TGTGCCAGCAGCTCGGAGCGGGGGACTTACGAGCAGTACTTC
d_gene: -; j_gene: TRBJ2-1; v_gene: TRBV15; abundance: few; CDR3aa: CATSSLPEPGIPPFF; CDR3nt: TGTGCCACCAGCAGCCTGCCCGAACCCGGGATTCCTCCGTTCTTC
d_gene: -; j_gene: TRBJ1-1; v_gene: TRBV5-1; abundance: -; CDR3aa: CASSPGMGMNTEAFF; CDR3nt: TGCGCCAGTTCCCCCGGGATGGGTATGAACACTGAAGCTTTCTTT
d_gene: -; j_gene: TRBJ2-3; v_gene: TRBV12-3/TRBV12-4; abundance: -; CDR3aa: CASSQLGGTDTQYF; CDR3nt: TGTGCCAGCAGCCAACTAGGAGGGACAGATACGCAGTATTTT
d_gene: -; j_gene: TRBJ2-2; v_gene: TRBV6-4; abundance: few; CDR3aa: CASSLEEGTGELFF; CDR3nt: TGTGCCAGCAGTCTAGAAGAGGGCACCGGGGAGCTGTTTTTT
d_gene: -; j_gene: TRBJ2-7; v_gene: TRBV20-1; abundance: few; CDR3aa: CSADLGHSSYEQYF; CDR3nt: TGCAGTGCTGACTTAGGACACAGCTCCTACGAGCAGTACTTC
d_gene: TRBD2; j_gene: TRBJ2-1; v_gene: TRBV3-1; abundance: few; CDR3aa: CASRPGLAGDNEQFF; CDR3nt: TGTGCCAGCAGACCAGGACTAGCGGGGGACAATGAGCAGTTCTTC
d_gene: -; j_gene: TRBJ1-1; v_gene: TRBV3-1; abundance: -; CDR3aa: CASSPFPEGKAFF; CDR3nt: TGTGCCAGCAGCCCCTTTCCTGAGGGCAAAGCTTTCTTT
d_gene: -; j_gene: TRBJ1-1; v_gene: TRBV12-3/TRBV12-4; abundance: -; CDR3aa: CASSFVTEAFF; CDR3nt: TGTGCCAGCAGTTTTGTCACTGAAGCTTTCTTT
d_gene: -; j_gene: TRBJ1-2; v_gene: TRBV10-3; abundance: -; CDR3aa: CAISDTALRVYGYTF; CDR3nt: TGTGCCATCAGTGACACAGCGCTGAGGGTCTATGGCTACACCTTC
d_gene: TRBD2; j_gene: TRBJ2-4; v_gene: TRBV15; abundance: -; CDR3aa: CATSPGGRAKNIQYF; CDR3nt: TGTGCCACCAGCCCGGGGGGTAGAGCCAAAAACATTCAGTACTTC
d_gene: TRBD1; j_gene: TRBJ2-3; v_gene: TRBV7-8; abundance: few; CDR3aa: CASSLRAGGDTQYF; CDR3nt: TGTGCCAGCAGCCTGAGGGCAGGGGGTGATACGCAGTATTTT
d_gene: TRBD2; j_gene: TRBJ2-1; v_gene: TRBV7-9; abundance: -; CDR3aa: CASSPQTSGGYNEQFF; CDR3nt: TGTGCCAGCAGCCCCCAGACTAGCGGGGGATACAATGAGCAGTTCTTC
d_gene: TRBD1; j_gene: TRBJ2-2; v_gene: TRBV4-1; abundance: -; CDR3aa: CASSQRDREGELFF; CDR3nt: TGCGCCAGCAGCCAGAGGGACAGAGAAGGGGAGCTGTTTTTT
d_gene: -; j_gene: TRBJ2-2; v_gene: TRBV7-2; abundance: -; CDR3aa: CASSPWGAGGDTGELFF; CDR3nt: TGTGCCAGCAGCCCATGGGGGGCAGGGGGAGACACCGGGGAGCTGTTTTTT
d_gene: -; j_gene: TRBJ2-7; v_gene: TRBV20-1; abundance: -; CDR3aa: CSATRAIWYEQYF; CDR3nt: TGCAGTGCTACCCGGGCCATATGGTACGAGCAGTACTTC
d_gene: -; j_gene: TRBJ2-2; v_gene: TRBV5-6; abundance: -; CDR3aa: CASSRDITGELFF; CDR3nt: TGTGCCAGCAGCCGGGACATCACCGGGGAGCTGTTTTTT
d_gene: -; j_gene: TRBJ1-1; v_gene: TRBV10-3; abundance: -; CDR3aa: CAISATFEKGWNTEAFF; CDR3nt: TGTGCCATCAGCGCTACGTTTGAGAAGGGGTGGAACACTGAAGCTTTCTTT
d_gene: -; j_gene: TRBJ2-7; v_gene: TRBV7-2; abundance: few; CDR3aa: CASSPPAGQEQYF; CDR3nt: TGTGCCAGCAGCCCGCCGGCAGGACAGGAGCAGTACTTC
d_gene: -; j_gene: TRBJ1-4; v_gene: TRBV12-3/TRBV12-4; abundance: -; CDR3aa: CASSFQQGNEKLFF; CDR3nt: TGTGCCAGCAGTTTTCAACAGGGTAATGAAAAACTGTTTTTT
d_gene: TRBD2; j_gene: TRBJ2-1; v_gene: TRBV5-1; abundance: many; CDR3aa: CASSFLAGYNEQFF; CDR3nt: TGCGCCAGCAGCTTCCTAGCGGGTTACAATGAGCAGTTCTTC
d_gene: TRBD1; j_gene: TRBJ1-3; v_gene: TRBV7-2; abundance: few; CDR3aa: CASSPDRGNTIYF; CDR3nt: TGTGCCAGCAGCCCGGACAGGGGAAACACCATATATTTT
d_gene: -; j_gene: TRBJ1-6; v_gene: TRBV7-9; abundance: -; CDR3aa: CATTGVEYNSPLHF; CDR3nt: TGTGCCACGACGGGTGTGGAGTATAATTCACCCCTCCACTTT
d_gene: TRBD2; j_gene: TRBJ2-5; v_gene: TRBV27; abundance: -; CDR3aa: CASSLRLAGVHETQYF; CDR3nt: TGTGCCAGCAGTCTCAGACTAGCGGGAGTTCATGAGACCCAGTACTTC
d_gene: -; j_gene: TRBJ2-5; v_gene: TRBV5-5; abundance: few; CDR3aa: CASSYTGPVQETQYF; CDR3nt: TGTGCCAGCAGCTACACCGGCCCGGTCCAAGAGACCCAGTACTTC
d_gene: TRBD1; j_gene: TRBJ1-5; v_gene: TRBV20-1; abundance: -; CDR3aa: CSATRDSENYSNQPQHF; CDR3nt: TGCAGTGCTACCCGGGACAGCGAAAACTATAGCAATCAGCCCCAGCATTTT
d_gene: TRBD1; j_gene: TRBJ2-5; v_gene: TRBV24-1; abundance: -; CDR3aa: CATSDRGRGREETQYF; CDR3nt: TGTGCCACCAGTGATCGCGGCAGGGGGCGCGAGGAGACCCAGTACTTC
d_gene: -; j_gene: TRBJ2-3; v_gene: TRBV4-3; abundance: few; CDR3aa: CASSQGGVGTDTQYF; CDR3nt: TGCGCCAGCAGCCAAGGTGGAGTTGGCACAGATACGCAGTATTTT
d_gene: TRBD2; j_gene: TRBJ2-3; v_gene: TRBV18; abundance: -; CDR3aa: CASSPLSGLAVDTQYF; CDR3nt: TGTGCCAGCTCACCACTCTCGGGACTAGCGGTAGATACGCAGTATTTT
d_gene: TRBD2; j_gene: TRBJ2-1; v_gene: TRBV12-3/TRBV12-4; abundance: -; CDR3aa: CASRFRVRGGPGNEQFF; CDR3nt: TGTGCCAGCAGATTCCGAGTTCGGGGGGGTCCGGGCAATGAGCAGTTCTTC
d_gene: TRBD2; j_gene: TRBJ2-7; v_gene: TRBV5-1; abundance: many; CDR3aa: CASRWGGTYEQYF; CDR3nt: TGCGCCAGCAGGTGGGGGGGAACCTACGAGCAGTACTTC
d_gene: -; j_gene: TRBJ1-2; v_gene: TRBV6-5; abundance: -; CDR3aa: CASSPYSRGSYGYTF; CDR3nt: TGTGCCAGCAGTCCATACAGCCGCGGGTCGTATGGCTACACCTTC